These 7 T cell receptor beta chains were sequenced from one sample in a study of metastatic and nonmetastatic thyroid tumors. Each patient went into thyroid surgery without having received any treatment. TCRdb re-processed the PCR reads through MiXCR. The repertoire holds some 39,000 clones, with about 15% as singletons. The sequencing input was blood. The receptors stem from a female donor with papillary thyroid cancer or a benign thyroid nodule (not recorded which). Some clones in this sample may be carry-over from other donors' samples.

This clone came up many times. The chain is built from TRBV28 and TRBJ1-2; D gene unclear. The CDR3 sequence is 13 residues long. The V end was cut by 9 bases, the J end by 1 base, with 12 bases between. CDR1 is MDHEN and CDR2 is SYDVKM in the germline V gene. The CDR3 spells CASMDLSNYGYTF. For the CDR3, the DNA is TGTGCCAGTATGGACCTGAGTAACTATGGCTACACCTTC.

The CDR3 DNA reads TGCAGTGCTACCCGGGACACAAGGCTCAATGAGCAGTTCTTC. Amino acid sequence: CSATRDTRLNEQFF. The chain links TRBV20-1 to TRBJ2-1; a weak D match, TRBD1 (6 bases). Germline loops: CDR1 DFQATT, CDR2 SNEGSKA (reference sequence). Trimming cost V 4 bases and J 6 bases, with 16 bases left between them. The CDR3 consists of 14 residues.

This clone has at least ten counts. The V gene is TRBV6-1, the J gene TRBJ1-4; maybe TRBD1 (5 bases). Germline V gene data show CDR1 as MNHNS and CDR2 as SASEGT. CDR3 length: 15 residues. Trimming removed 5 bases at V and 4 bases at J, with 14 bases between. CDR3 DNA sequence: TGTGCCAGCAGTCTACAGCCGAGGGGTAATGAAAAACTGTTTTTT. It translates to CASSLQPRGNEKLFF.

This clone showed up just a few times. The V call is TRBV6-1, the J call TRBJ1-1; perhaps TRBD1 as D (6 bases). CDR1 and CDR2 (germline): MNHNS, SASEGT. CDR3 size: 14 residues. Trimming cost V 5 bases and J 5 bases, with 15 bases left between them. The CDR3 DNA reads TGTGCCAGCAGTCGTCAGGGGTATGGGACTGAAGCTTTCTTT. Amino acid sequence: CASSRQGYGTEAFF.

The rearrangement links TRBV19 to TRBJ1-2, with D perhaps matching TRBD1 (5 bases). Germline V gene data show CDR1 as LNHDA and CDR2 as SQIVND (reference sequence). V gave up 5 bases and J gave up 1 base, with 11 bases separating them. The CDR3 extends over 14 amino acids. The CDR3: CASSLFGGNYGYTF. CDR3 coding DNA: TGTGCCAGTAGTCTTTTTGGGGGTAACTATGGCTACACCTTC.

This clone has a handful of counts. The V gene is TRBV10-3, the J gene TRBJ2-3; 7 bases agree with TRBD1. Germline loops: CDR1 ENHRY, CDR2 SYGVKD. J gave up 2 bases and V 10 bases, and 9 bases lay outside the gene matches. CDR3 size: 14 residues. CDR3 residues: CATWTGSHTDTQYF. In nucleotides, the CDR3 is TGTGCCACCTGGACAGGTTCCCACACAGATACGCAGTATTTT.

A note on this clone: A junction boundary mismatches the germline segment, possibly from a read error. This chain uses TRBV5-1 with TRBJ2-3, with 7 bases identical to TRBD2. Looked up from germline, CDR1 is SGHRS and CDR2 is YFSETQ. The CDR3 sequence is 15 residues long. This CDR3 reads CASRPIERGTDMQYF. DNA for the CDR3: TGCGCCAGCAGGCCGATCGAGCGGGGCACAGATATGCAGTATTTT. Combining the CDR3 with reference TRBV5-1 and TRBJ2-3 gives the whole variable domain KAGVTQTPRYLIKTRGQQVTLSCSPISGHRSVSWYQQTPGQGLQFLFEYFSETQRNKGNFPGRFSGRQFSNSRSEMNVSTLELGDSALYLCASRPIERGTDMQYFGPGTRLTVL.